This T cell receptor (beta chain) was found in a study of shared clonotypes between healthy human individuals. Trimming stripped 1 base from V and 0 bases from J, with 10 bases between. Germline CDR1 reads MNHNS; CDR2 reads SASEGT. The CDR3 length is 15 residues. TCRdb's copy holds only in-frame clones and misses some; the assay was immunoSEQ multiplex PCR. The data show 2 million to 3 million clones, with around 90% seen just once and roughly 0.14% held by the top ten. To note about this clone: Distinct nucleotide sequences in the sample also encode this CDR3.

The chain has TRBV6-1 and TRBJ2-7, with a weak D call TRBD1 (6 bases). The sequenced sample was naive CD4+ T cells sorted from blood. Noted subset: CD45RA+ positively selected. The TCR sequence derives from a man aged 18-30 years in good health. The CDR3 nucleotides are TGTGCCAGCAGTGAAGGGGGGCTGAGCTCCTACGAGCAGTACTTC. It specifies CASSEGGLSSYEQYF.